This T cell receptor beta chain was retrieved from a study of T cells in Graves' hyperthyroidism and ophthalmopathy. Germline V gives CDR1 SEHNR, CDR2 FQNEAQ (reference sequence). The length of the CDR3 is 13 residues. V lost 6 bases and J lost 3, with 8 bases in between. Ophthalmopathy cases met thresholds of Clinical Activity Score at least 3, NOSPECS grade at least 4 and duration under 3 months. The TCR beta CDR3 regions underwent amplification using RNA transcripts as the source. The HTBI primer set was used in a first-round RT-PCR of the TCR CDR3. TCRdb reprocessed the multiplex PCR reads with MiXCR, giving one entry per CDR3 protein. The table has nearly 250,000 distinct CDR3 sequences, about 15% seen once. This clonotype was recorded many times.

Material: blood. J is TRBJ1-4 and V is TRBV7-9, with no clear D. This sequence was found in a woman aged 18-29 years with Graves' ophthalmopathy. Written as DNA, the CDR3 is TGTGCCAGCAGTCCTTACCCTAATGAAAAACTGTTTTTT. Amino acid sequence: CASSPYPNEKLFF.